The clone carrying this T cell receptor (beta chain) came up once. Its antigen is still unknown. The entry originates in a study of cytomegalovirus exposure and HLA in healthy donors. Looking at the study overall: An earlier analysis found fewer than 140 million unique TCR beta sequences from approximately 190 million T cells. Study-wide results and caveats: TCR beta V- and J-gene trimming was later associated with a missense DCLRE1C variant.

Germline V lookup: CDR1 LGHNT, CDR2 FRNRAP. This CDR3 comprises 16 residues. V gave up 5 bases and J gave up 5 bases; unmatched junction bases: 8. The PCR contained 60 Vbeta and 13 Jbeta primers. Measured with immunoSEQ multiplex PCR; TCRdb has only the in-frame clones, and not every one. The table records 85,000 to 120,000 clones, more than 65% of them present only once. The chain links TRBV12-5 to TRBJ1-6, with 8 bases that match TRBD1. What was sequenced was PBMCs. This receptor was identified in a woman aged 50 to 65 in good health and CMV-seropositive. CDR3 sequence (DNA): TGTGCTAGTGGTACAAGACAGGGGATCCATAATTCACCCCTCCACTTT. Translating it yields CASGTRQGIHNSPLHF.